These 14 T cell receptor beta chains originate from one sample sequenced in a study of blood T cell repertoires in COVID-19. Clones were sequenced by immunoSEQ multiplex PCR, and TCRdb holds only the in-frame ones, with some missing. The repertoire holds 150,000 to 200,000 clones, with approximately 95% as singletons. The sample comprised peripheral blood. The origin of the receptors is a woman between 50 and 59 years old with acute or convalescent COVID-19.

The rearrangement links TRBV2 to TRBJ1-1; D remains unclear. V was clipped by 5 bases and J by 6 bases, with 19 bases between them. The length of the CDR3 is 15 residues. CDR1 is SNHLY and CDR2 is FYNNEI in the germline V gene. The CDR3 here is CASSSLDGVLSEAFF. The CDR3 DNA sequence: TGTGCCAGCAGTTCCCTTGACGGGGTCTTATCTGAAGCTTTCTTT.

The rearrangement uses TRBV30 and TRBJ2-7, with D uncertain. Germline CDR1 reads GTSNPN; CDR2 reads SVGIG (reference sequence). With 1 base removed from V and 5 bases from J, the gap between germline ends came to 6 bases. The CDR3 covers 11 residues. The DNA of the CDR3 is TGTGCCTGGAGTGCCTTAAACGAGCAGTACTTC. Residues: CAWSALNEQYF. The entire variable domain, with the rest obtained from reference TRBV30 and TRBJ2-7, is as follows: SQTIHQWPATLVQPVGSPLSLECTVEGTSNPNLYWYRQAAGRGLQLLFYSVGIGQISSEVPQNLSASRPQDRQFILSSKKLLLSDSGFYLCAWSALNEQYFGPGTRLTVT.

This sequence joins TRBV19 and TRBJ2-1; TRBD2 matches 14 bases. V lost 7 bases, J lost 9 bases, and 8 bases stayed unmatched. The CDR3 spans 15 residues. Germline CDR1 is LNHDA and CDR2 is SQIVND (reference sequence). CDR3 sequence (DNA): TGTGCCAGTACCCCGACTAGCGGGGGGGCTGGTGAGCAGTTCTTC. Amino acid sequence: CASTPTSGGAGEQFF. The complete variable domain, with remaining parts taken from reference TRBV19 and TRBJ2-1, reads DGGITQSPKYLFRKEGQNVTLSCEQNLNHDAMYWYRQDPGQGLRLIYYSQIVNDFQKGDIAEGYSVSREKKESFPLTVTSAQKNPTAFYLCASTPTSGGAGEQFFGPGTRLTVL.

The V call is TRBV6-1, the J call TRBJ2-6; TRBD1 agrees at 10 bases. Germline CDR1 MNHNS, CDR2 SASEGT. The V and J ends lost 4 bases and 0 bases, in that order; junction bases with no gene match: 6. The CDR3 length is 18 residues. This CDR3 reads CASSGGQGGLSGANVLTF. Here the CDR3 DNA reads TGTGCCAGCAGTGGCGGACAGGGGGGCCTCTCTGGGGCCAACGTCCTGACTTTC.

The J gene is TRBJ1-5, the V gene TRBV12-3 or TRBV12-4; D not certain. Trimming removed 4 bases at V and 2 bases at J, with 6 bases between. This CDR3 has 13 amino acids. CDR3 region: CASSWSGNQPQHF. CDR3 coding DNA: TGTGCCAGCAGTTGGTCGGGCAATCAGCCCCAGCATTTT.

This chain connects TRBV20-1 to TRBJ2-7; D remains ambiguous. CDR1 and CDR2 from the germline V gene are DFQATT and SNEGSKA (reference sequence). This CDR3 spans 16 amino acids. The V gene lost 3 bases and the J gene lost 4 bases, with 22 bases spanning the gap. The CDR3 loop is CSASPHRGPRGYEQYF. Written as DNA, the CDR3 is TGCAGTGCTAGTCCACACCGAGGTCCCCGTGGGTACGAGCAGTACTTC.

The chain uses TRBV30 and TRBJ1-5, with D unclear. Germline loops: CDR1 GTSNPN, CDR2 SVGIG (reference sequence). V lost 0 bases and J lost 6, with 15 bases in between. This CDR3 has 15 residues. The CDR3 protein is CAWSVGGPPGQPQHF. In nucleotides, the CDR3 is TGTGCCTGGAGTGTTGGAGGACCCCCTGGTCAGCCCCAGCATTTT. The full variable domain, rest sourced from reference TRBV30 and TRBJ1-5, is SQTIHQWPATLVQPVGSPLSLECTVEGTSNPNLYWYRQAAGRGLQLLFYSVGIGQISSEVPQNLSASRPQDRQFILSSKKLLLSDSGFYLCAWSVGGPPGQPQHFGDGTRLSIL.

The V call is TRBV2, the J call TRBJ2-7, with D maybe TRBD1 (5 bases). Germline assignment: CDR1 SNHLY and CDR2 FYNNEI. Trimming left V 5 bases short and J 4 bases short, with 9 bases between. The CDR3 is made up of 12 amino acids. CDR3 sequence reads: CASSPGLYEQYF. CDR3 DNA sequence: TGTGCCAGCAGTCCAGGGTTGTACGAGCAGTACTTC. Based on the CDR3 plus reference TRBV2 and TRBJ2-7, the full variable domain is EPEVTQTPSHQVTQMGQEVILRCVPISNHLYFYWYRQILGQKVEFLVSFYNNEISEKSEIFDDQFSVERPDGSNFTLKIRSTKLEDSAMYFCASSPGLYEQYFGPGTRLTVT.

The chain joins TRBV3-1 (or the pseudogene TRBV3-2) to TRBJ1-1; a weak D match, TRBD1 (5 bases). This CDR3 has 12 residues. Looked up from germline, CDR1 is LGHDT and CDR2 is YNNKEL (reference sequence). Trimming stripped 5 bases from V and 6 bases from J, with 10 bases between. The CDR3 region has the DNA TGTGCCAGCAGCTCTAGGGGATCTGAAGCTTTCTTT. It codes for CASSSRGSEAFF.

The CDR3: CASSLGRGRTEAFF. CDR3 DNA sequence: TGTGCCAGCAGCTTAGGCAGGGGGCGAACTGAAGCTTTCTTT. The chain has TRBV7-9 and TRBJ1-1; 8 bases are shared with TRBD1. Germline loops: CDR1 SEHNR, CDR2 FQNEAQ (reference sequence). The CDR3 has 14 amino acids. V lost 1 base to trimming and J lost 5 bases; unmatched junction nucleotides: 3.

The chain carries TRBV7-6 and TRBJ2-3; 7 bases align to TRBD2. The trim removed 3 bases at V and 3 bases at J, leaving 9 bases unmatched. The CDR3 has 16 residues. Per germline, CDR1 SGHVS and CDR2 FNYEAQ. In DNA, the CDR3 is TGTGCCAGCAGCTTTCTAAGCGGGGTGGGGACAGATACGCAGTATTTT. It translates to CASSFLSGVGTDTQYF.

The V gene is TRBV5-1, the J gene TRBJ2-7; 9 nucleotides line up with TRBD1. The CDR3 loop spans 16 amino acids. The germline V gene has CDR1 SGHRS and CDR2 YFSETQ. V was pared by 4 bases and J by 6 bases, with 14 bases of the junction left unmatched. CDR3 sequence reads: CASSTEGGTGSGEQYF. The DNA for the CDR3 is TGCGCCAGCAGCACCGAAGGTGGGACAGGGTCGGGCGAGCAGTACTTC.

The genes are TRBV3-1 (or the pseudogene TRBV3-2) and TRBJ1-2, with TRBD1 matching 8 bases. CDR3 length: 11 amino acids. Germline CDR1 and CDR2: LGHDT and YNNKEL (reference sequence). V lost 3 bases, J lost 14 bases, and 5 bases stayed unmatched. The CDR3 loop reads CASSHGQGATF. In DNA form, the CDR3 reads TGTGCCAGCAGCCATGGACAGGGAGCGACCTTC.

The chain employs TRBV5-1 and TRBJ1-1; D possibly corresponds to TRBD1 (5 bases). V lost 2 bases to trimming and J lost 6 bases, with 14 bases between them. Germline V gene sequence: CDR1 SGHRS, CDR2 YFSETQ. There are 14 residues in the CDR3. CDR3 amino acids: CASSLPGTLAEAFF. The CDR3 nucleotides read TGCGCCAGCAGCTTACCCGGGACTTTGGCTGAAGCTTTCTTT.